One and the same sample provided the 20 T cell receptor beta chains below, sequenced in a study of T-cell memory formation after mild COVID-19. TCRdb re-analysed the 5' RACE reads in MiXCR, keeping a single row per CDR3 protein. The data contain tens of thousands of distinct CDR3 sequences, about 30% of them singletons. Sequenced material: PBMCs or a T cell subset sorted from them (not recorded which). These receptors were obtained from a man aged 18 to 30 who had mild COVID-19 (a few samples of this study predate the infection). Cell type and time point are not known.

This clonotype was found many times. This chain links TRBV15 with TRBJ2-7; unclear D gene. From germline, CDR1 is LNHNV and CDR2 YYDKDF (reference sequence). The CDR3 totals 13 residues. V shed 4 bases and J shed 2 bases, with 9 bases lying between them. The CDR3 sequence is CATSTGLAYEQYV. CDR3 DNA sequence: TGTGCCACCAGCACGGGCTTGGCCTACGAGCAGTACGTC.

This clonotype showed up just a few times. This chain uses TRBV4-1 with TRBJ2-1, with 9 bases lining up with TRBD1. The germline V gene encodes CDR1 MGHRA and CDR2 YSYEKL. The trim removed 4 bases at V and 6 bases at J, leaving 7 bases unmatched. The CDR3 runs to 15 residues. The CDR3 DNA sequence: TGCGCCAGCAGCCTTGCCTTGGGACAGGGCAATGAGCAGTTCTTC. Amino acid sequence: CASSLALGQGNEQFF.

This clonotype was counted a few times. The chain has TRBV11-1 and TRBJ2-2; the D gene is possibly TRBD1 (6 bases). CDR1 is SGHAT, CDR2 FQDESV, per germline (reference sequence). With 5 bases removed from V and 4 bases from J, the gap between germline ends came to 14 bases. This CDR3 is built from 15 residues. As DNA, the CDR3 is TGTGCCAGCAGCCCAGGCAGGGGTTCCACCGGGGAGCTGTTTTTT. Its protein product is CASSPGRGSTGELFF.

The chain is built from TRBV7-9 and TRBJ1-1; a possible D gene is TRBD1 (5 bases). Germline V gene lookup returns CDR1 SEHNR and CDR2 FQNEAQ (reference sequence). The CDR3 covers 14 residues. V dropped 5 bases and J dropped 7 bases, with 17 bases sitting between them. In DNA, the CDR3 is TGTGCCAGCAGCCGCGACCAGGGTGCGGATGAAGCTTTCTTT. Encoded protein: CASSRDQGADEAFF.

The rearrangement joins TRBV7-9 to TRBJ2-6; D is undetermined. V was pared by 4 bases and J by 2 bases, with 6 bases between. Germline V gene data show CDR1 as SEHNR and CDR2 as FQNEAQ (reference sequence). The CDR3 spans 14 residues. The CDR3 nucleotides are TGTGCCAGCAGCTCTGCGACTGGGGCCAACGTCCTGACTTTC. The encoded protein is CASSSATGANVLTF.

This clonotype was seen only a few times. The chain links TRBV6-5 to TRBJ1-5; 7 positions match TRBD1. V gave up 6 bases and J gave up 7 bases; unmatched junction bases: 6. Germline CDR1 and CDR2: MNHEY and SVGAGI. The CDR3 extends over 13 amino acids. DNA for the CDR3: TGTGCCAGCAGCCTGACAGGGCGACAGCCCCAGCATTTT. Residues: CASSLTGRQPQHF.

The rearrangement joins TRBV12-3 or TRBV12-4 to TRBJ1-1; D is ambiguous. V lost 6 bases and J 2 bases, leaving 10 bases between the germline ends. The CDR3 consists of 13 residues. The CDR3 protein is CASSRPVNTEAFF. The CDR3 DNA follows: TGTGCCAGCAGCCGCCCAGTCAACACTGAAGCTTTCTTT.

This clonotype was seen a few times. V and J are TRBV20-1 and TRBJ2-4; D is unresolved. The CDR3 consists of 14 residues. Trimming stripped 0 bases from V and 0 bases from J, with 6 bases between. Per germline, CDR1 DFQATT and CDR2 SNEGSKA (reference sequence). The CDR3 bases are TGCAGTGCTAGAGATCAAGTAGCCAAAAACATTCAGTACTTC. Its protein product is CSARDQVAKNIQYF.

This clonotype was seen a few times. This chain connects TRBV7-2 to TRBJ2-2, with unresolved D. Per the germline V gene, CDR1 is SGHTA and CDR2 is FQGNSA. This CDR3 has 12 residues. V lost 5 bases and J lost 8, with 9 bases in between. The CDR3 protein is CASSEVQGELFF. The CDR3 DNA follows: TGTGCCAGCAGCGAGGTCCAGGGGGAGCTGTTTTTT.

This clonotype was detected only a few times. In DNA form, the CDR3 reads TGTGCCAGCCTCGCCAGCGGGGATCGGGATGAGCAGTTCTTC. Translation gives CASLASGDRDEQFF. The gene calls are TRBV2 and TRBJ2-1; 7 nucleotides agree with TRBD2. The trim removed 8 bases at V and 8 bases at J, leaving 12 bases unmatched. Germline lookup yields CDR1 SNHLY and CDR2 FYNNEI. The CDR3 runs to 14 residues.

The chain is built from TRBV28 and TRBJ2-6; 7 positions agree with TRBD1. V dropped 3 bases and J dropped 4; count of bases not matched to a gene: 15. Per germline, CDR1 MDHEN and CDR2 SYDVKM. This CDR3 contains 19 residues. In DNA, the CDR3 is TGTGCCAGCAGTTTCTCATTTGGTGCCAGGGGGTCGGGGGCCAACGTCCTGACTTTC. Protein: CASSFSFGARGSGANVLTF.

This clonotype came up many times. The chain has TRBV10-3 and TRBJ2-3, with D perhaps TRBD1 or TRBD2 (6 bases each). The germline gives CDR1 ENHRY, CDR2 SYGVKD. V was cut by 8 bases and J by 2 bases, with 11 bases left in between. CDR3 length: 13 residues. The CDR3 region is CAILGGPTDTQYF. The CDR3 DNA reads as TGTGCCATCCTGGGGGGCCCCACAGATACGCAGTATTTT.

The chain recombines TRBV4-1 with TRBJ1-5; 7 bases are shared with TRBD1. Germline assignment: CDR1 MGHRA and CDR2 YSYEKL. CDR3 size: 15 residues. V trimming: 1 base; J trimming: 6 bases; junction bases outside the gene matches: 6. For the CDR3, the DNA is TGCGCCAGCAGCCAAGGGCGGACAGGAGGTCAGCCCCAGCATTTT. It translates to CASSQGRTGGQPQHF.

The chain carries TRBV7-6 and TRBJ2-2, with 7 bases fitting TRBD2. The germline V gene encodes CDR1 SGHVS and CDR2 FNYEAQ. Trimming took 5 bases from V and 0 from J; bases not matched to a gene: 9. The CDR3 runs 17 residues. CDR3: CASSPSLAGANTGELFF. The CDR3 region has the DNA TGTGCCAGCAGCCCCTCACTGGCGGGGGCGAACACCGGGGAGCTGTTTTTT.

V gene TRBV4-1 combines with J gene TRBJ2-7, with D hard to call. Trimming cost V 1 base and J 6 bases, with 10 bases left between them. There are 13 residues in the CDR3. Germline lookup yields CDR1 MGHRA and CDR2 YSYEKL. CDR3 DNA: TGCGCCAGCAGCCAAGTTATACATGGCGAGCAGTACGTC. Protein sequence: CASSQVIHGEQYV.

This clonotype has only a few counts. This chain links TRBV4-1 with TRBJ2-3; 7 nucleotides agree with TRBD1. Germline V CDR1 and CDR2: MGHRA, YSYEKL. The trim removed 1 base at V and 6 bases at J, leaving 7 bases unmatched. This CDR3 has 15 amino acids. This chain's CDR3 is CASSQGQGDWDTQYF. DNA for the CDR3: TGCGCCAGCAGCCAAGGACAGGGTGATTGGGATACGCAGTATTTT.

Here the CDR3 reads CASSEEDRASYNEQFF. Written as DNA, the CDR3 is TGTGCCAGCAGTGAAGAGGACAGGGCGAGCTACAATGAGCAGTTCTTC. The chain recombines TRBV2 with TRBJ2-1; 8 nucleotides agree with TRBD1. Germline CDR1 and CDR2: SNHLY and FYNNEI. Trimming at V came to 1 base and at J to 3 bases, leaving 5 bases not matched to a gene. This CDR3 is built from 16 residues.

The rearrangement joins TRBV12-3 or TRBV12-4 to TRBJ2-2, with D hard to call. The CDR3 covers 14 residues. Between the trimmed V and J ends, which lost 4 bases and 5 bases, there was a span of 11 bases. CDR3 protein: CASSSSGPTGELFF. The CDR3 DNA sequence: TGTGCCAGCAGTTCATCCGGGCCTACCGGGGAGCTGTTTTTT.

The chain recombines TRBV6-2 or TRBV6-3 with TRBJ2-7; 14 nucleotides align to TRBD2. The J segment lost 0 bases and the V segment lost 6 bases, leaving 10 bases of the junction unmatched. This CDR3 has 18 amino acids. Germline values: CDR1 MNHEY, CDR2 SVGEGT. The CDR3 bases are TGTGCCAGCAGCCAAGGACTAGCGGGGGGCCAAAGCTCCTACGAGCAGTACGTC. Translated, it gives CASSQGLAGGQSSYEQYV.

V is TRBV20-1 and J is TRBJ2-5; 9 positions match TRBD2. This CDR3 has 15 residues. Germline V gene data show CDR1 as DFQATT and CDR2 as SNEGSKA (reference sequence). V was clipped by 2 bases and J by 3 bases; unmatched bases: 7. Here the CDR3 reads CSARPGLAWEETQYF. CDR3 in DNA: TGCAGTGCTAGACCCGGACTAGCGTGGGAAGAGACCCAGTACTTC.